This T cell receptor (beta chain) was documented in a study of shared clonotypes between healthy human individuals. Across the whole study: Three plates were used per donor for CD4 naive, three for CD4 memory, two for CD8 naive and one for CD8 memory.

Libraries were prepared by immunoSEQ multiplex PCR; TCRdb keeps only in-frame clonotypes and omits some of them. The sample has about 1.1 million clones; 75% to 85% are singletons. Germline V gene lookup returns CDR1 GTSNPN and CDR2 SVGIG (reference sequence). Between the trimmed V and J ends, which lost 7 bases and 2 bases, there was a span of 12 bases. CDR3 length equals 13 residues. This clonotype originated in a man aged 18 to 30 in good health. Some clones in this sample may be carry-over from other donors' samples. V usage is TRBV30 and J usage is TRBJ1-3, with D possibly matching TRBD1 (5 bases). Sequencing was carried out using memory CD4+ T cells from PBMCs. Subset described: CD45RA-negative fraction. CDR3 sequence: CAFTRGPGNTIYF. CDR3 DNA: TGTGCCTTCACCCGGGGCCCTGGAAACACCATATATTTT.